Shown below are 3 T cell receptor beta chains from a single sample sequenced in a study of shared clonotypes between healthy human individuals. Sequencing used immunoSEQ multiplex PCR; TCRdb keeps in-frame clones, though not all of them. The sample records a few million clones, over 85% being singletons. Material: naive CD4+ T cells sorted from blood. Stated subset: CD45RA+ positively selected. The receptors were sampled from a young man in good health.

The V gene is TRBV7-9, the J gene TRBJ1-1, with D uncertain. Per the germline V gene, CDR1 is SEHNR and CDR2 is FQNEAQ (reference sequence). The ends were cut back, 4 bases at V and 6 bases at J, with 18 bases in the middle. This CDR3 comprises 15 residues. CDR3 bases: TGTGCCAGCAGCTCCCACATCGGTGGGCCTGCTGAAGCTTTCTTT. Amino acid sequence: CASSSHIGGPAEAFF.

The rearrangement uses TRBV29-1 and TRBJ1-2; 8 bases are a match to TRBD1. Germline lookup yields CDR1 SQVTM and CDR2 ANQGSEA. V gave up 6 bases and J gave up 5 bases; unmatched junction bases: 5. This CDR3 contains 12 residues. CDR3 protein: CSVHRQGYGYTF. Written as DNA, the CDR3 is TGCAGCGTCCATCGACAGGGGTATGGCTACACCTTC.

The rearrangement uses TRBV7-2 and TRBJ2-5, with 7 nucleotides matching TRBD1. The V gene end was trimmed by 5 bases and the J gene end by 1 base; junction bases not matched to a gene: 10. The CDR3 totals 16 residues. The germline gives CDR1 SGHTA, CDR2 FQGNSA. The CDR3 sequence is CASSTTRTGFQETQYF. Written as DNA, the CDR3 is TGTGCCAGCAGCACAACCAGGACAGGCTTCCAAGAGACCCAGTACTTC.